Listed below are T cell receptor beta chains from one sample, sequenced in a study of CD8 T cells in ankylosing spondylitis. TCRdb re-called the 5' RACE reads through MiXCR, storing one row per CDR3 protein. The repertoire holds about 27,000 distinct CDR3 sequences, with over 7% as singletons. Sequences were obtained from blood. All receptors derive from a male donor with ankylosing spondylitis or in good health (not recorded which). The CDR3 runs from the conserved cysteine through the conserved F or W. Each record gives: CDR3 protein, CDR3 DNA, D gene, J gene, V gene, clone size. A D gene is named only where the DNA matches it firmly. Only some rows state a clone size, as once, few, many or a class for expanded clones.

CASTFRTGELFF	TGTGCCAGCACCTTTAGAACCGGGGAGCTGTTTTTT	-	TRBJ2-2	TRBV12-3/TRBV12-4	few
CSVESTTGGSYNEQFF	TGCAGCGTTGAAAGTACAACAGGGGGGTCCTACAATGAGCAGTTCTTC	TRBD1	TRBJ2-1	TRBV29-1	few
CASSQGTDTQYF	TGTGCCAGCTCACAGGGCACAGATACGCAGTATTTT	-	TRBJ2-3	TRBV18	-
CSAGRWRESEQFF	TGCAGTGCTGGAAGATGGAGGGAATCTGAGCAGTTCTTC	-	TRBJ2-1	TRBV20-1	few
CASSLEGAGGYTF	TGTGCCAGCAGCCTCGAGGGGGCGGGAGGCTACACCTTC	TRBD1	TRBJ1-2	TRBV7-2	-
CASSPRAWGRVSPLHF	TGTGCCAGCAGTCCCCGGGCCTGGGGGCGCGTTTCACCCCTCCACTTT	-	TRBJ1-6	TRBV28	few
CASSLWDRSTGELFF	TGCGCCAGCAGCTTATGGGACCGATCCACCGGGGAGCTGTTTTTT	-	TRBJ2-2	TRBV5-1	many
CSVAWAGLYEQYF	TGCAGCGTGGCCTGGGCAGGGCTCTACGAGCAGTACTTC	-	TRBJ2-7	TRBV29-1	few
CASSLDARSTQYF	TGCGCCAGCAGCTTGGATGCCCGATCAACGCAGTATTTT	-	TRBJ2-3	TRBV5-1	-
CASRLAGGSYEQFF	TGTGCCAGCAGACTAGCGGGAGGGTCTTATGAGCAGTTCTTC	TRBD2	TRBJ2-1	TRBV6-5	few
CSVEDLRTGTDTQYF	TGCAGCGTTGAAGATCTTCGGACAGGCACAGATACGCAGTATTTT	-	TRBJ2-3	TRBV29-1	many
CASSKWDRAHETQYF	TGTGCCAGCAGCAAATGGGACAGGGCTCACGAGACCCAGTACTTC	TRBD1	TRBJ2-5	TRBV3-1	-
CASSQTSGRRTGELFF	TGTGCCAGCAGCCAAACTAGCGGGAGGCGTACCGGGGAGCTGTTTTTT	TRBD2	TRBJ2-2	TRBV7-2	few
CASSPTGTSGTKAYNEQFF	TGCGCCAGCAGCCCCACCGGGACTAGCGGGACAAAAGCCTACAATGAGCAGTTCTTC	TRBD2	TRBJ2-1	TRBV5-1	-
CASSQTSGSQEQYF	TGTGCCAGCAGCCAGACTAGCGGGAGTCAAGAGCAGTACTTC	TRBD2	TRBJ2-7	TRBV3-1	-
CASSFLGGTDTQYF	TGTGCCAGCAGCTTCTTAGGCGGGACAGATACGCAGTATTTT	-	TRBJ2-3	TRBV7-9	few
CSATTSGGTDTQYF	TGCAGTGCTACCACTAGCGGTGGCACAGATACGCAGTATTTT	TRBD2	TRBJ2-3	TRBV20-1	-
CASSYGTSPEQYF	TGTGCCAGCAGCTATGGGACTAGCCCCGAGCAGTACTTC	TRBD2	TRBJ2-7	TRBV27	few
CASSFGTSGDDTQYF	TGTGCCAGCAGCTTCGGGACTAGCGGTGACGATACGCAGTATTTT	TRBD2	TRBJ2-3	TRBV7-9	-
CASSWDRPGAGELFF	TGTGCCAGCAGTTGGGACAGACCGGGAGCCGGGGAGCTGTTTTTT	-	TRBJ2-2	TRBV6-6	many
CASTGTGNTGELFF	TGTGCCAGCACCGGGACAGGGAACACCGGGGAGCTGTTTTTT	TRBD1	TRBJ2-2	TRBV2	few
CASSPGVTYEQYF	TGTGCCAGCAGTCCCGGGGTCACTTACGAGCAGTACTTC	-	TRBJ2-7	TRBV7-2	-
CASSRSGRRGEQYF	TGTGCCAGCAGCCGAAGCGGGAGGAGGGGCGAGCAGTACTTC	TRBD2	TRBJ2-7	TRBV7-2	many
CASSPGDSKNEQFF	TGCGCCAGCAGCCCCGGCGACTCTAAGAATGAGCAGTTCTTC	-	TRBJ2-1	TRBV5-1	-
CSARGSVNTEAFF	TGCAGTGCTAGAGGTTCTGTGAACACTGAAGCTTTCTTT	-	TRBJ1-1	TRBV20-1	-
CASSPSDWNEQFF	TGTGCCAGCAGCCCCTCGGATTGGAATGAGCAGTTCTTC	-	TRBJ2-1	TRBV11-3	-
CASSEDRGHRETQYF	TGTGCCAGCAGTGAAGATCGTGGACACCGAGAGACCCAGTACTTC	-	TRBJ2-5	TRBV2	-
CASSQNGRGLVDF	TGTGCCAGCAGCCAAAACGGGAGGGGGCTAGTGGACTTC	-	TRBJ2-4	TRBV6-2/TRBV6-3	many
CASSLARNTEAFF	TGTGCCAGCAGCTTGGCGAGGAACACTGAAGCTTTCTTT	-	TRBJ1-1	TRBV7-9	-
CASSEQGVRGNTIYF	TGTGCCAGCAGCGAACAGGGTGTACGCGGAAACACCATATATTTT	-	TRBJ1-3	TRBV7-9	few
CAARGDTGELFF	TGTGCCGCACGGGGGGACACCGGGGAGCTGTTTTTT	TRBD2	TRBJ2-2	TRBV28	few
CASSLTTGSPFF	TGTGCCAGCAGTTTAACTACAGGGAGCCCGTTCTTC	-	TRBJ2-1	TRBV28	-
CASSTWTLGGDTIYF	TGTGCCAGCAGTACCTGGACACTCGGAGGCGACACCATATATTTT	-	TRBJ1-3	TRBV12-3/TRBV12-4	many
CSVVGDEQFF	TGCAGCGTTGTAGGGGATGAGCAGTTCTTC	-	TRBJ2-1	TRBV29-1	-
CASSPWTGGAYGYTF	TGCGCCAGCAGCCCTTGGACAGGGGGCGCCTATGGCTACACCTTC	TRBD1	TRBJ1-2	TRBV4-3	-
CASSLHTYNEQFF	TGTGCCAGCAGCCTCCATACCTACAATGAGCAGTTCTTC	-	TRBJ2-1	TRBV6-2/TRBV6-3	many
CASSPTSAGTGELFF	TGTGCCAGCAGCCCTACTAGCGCGGGCACCGGGGAGCTGTTTTTT	TRBD2	TRBJ2-2	TRBV7-3	-
CASSFSTSGRAFRKELFF	TGTGCCAGCAGTTTCTCGACTAGCGGGAGGGCCTTTAGGAAGGAGCTGTTTTTT	TRBD2	TRBJ2-2	TRBV27	-
CSVFGQNNEKLFF	TGCAGCGTTTTCGGACAGAATAATGAAAAACTGTTTTTT	-	TRBJ1-4	TRBV29-1	few
CASSLDRGTEAFF	TGTGCCAGCAGCCTTGACAGGGGCACTGAAGCTTTCTTT	TRBD1	TRBJ1-1	TRBV12-3/TRBV12-4	many
CASRMDYAGGETQYF	TGTGCCAGCAGGATGGACTACGCTGGAGGAGAGACCCAGTACTTC	-	TRBJ2-5	TRBV6-2/TRBV6-3	few
CASSGLGALYEQYF	TGTGCCAGCAGCGGATTAGGTGCCCTCTACGAGCAGTACTTC	-	TRBJ2-7	TRBV11-2	-
CASPLPPGDNEQFF	TGTGCCAGTCCCCTTCCCCCGGGGGACAATGAGCAGTTCTTC	-	TRBJ2-1	TRBV7-9	few
CASSYGLANTGELFF	TGTGCCAGCAGTTACGGACTCGCGAACACCGGGGAGCTGTTTTTT	-	TRBJ2-2	TRBV6-5	many
CASSLGGGEQFF	TGTGCCAGCAGCTTAGGAGGGGGTGAGCAGTTCTTC	-	TRBJ2-1	TRBV7-9	many
CSAVSTSGEQFF	TGCAGCGCTGTAAGTACTAGTGGCGAGCAGTTCTTC	-	TRBJ2-1	TRBV29-1	-
CASERGGASDTQYF	TGTGCCAGTGAGCGCGGGGGGGCGTCAGATACGCAGTATTTT	TRBD2	TRBJ2-3	TRBV6-1	few
CASSLSGLYNEQFF	TGTGCCAGCAGTTTATCGGGACTCTACAATGAGCAGTTCTTC	-	TRBJ2-1	TRBV12-3/TRBV12-4	-
CASSPRDRHYEQYF	TGTGCCAGCAGCCCCCGGGACAGACACTACGAGCAGTACTTC	TRBD1	TRBJ2-7	TRBV4-2	-
CSTRDSETDTQYF	TGCAGCACGAGGGACAGCGAAACAGATACGCAGTATTTT	TRBD1	TRBJ2-3	TRBV29-1	few
CASSLASGRRGGTDTQYF	TGTGCCAGCAGCTTAGCATCTGGTCGGCGAGGAGGCACAGATACGCAGTATTTT	-	TRBJ2-3	TRBV7-2	-
CASSFYRGTGELFF	TGTGCCAGCAGCTTCTACAGGGGTACCGGGGAGCTGTTTTTT	TRBD1	TRBJ2-2	TRBV7-2	few
CATSRDSGGTEAFF	TGTGCCACCAGCAGAGATAGTGGGGGCACTGAAGCTTTCTTT	-	TRBJ1-1	TRBV15	-
CASSYPTYEQYF	TGTGCCAGCAGTTACCCTACCTACGAGCAGTACTTC	-	TRBJ2-7	TRBV6-2/TRBV6-3	-